Each of the 21 T cell receptor beta chains below was sequenced from the same sample in a study of T cells in Graves' hyperthyroidism and ophthalmopathy. Template material for amplifying TCR beta CDR3 regions consisted of RNA transcripts. First-round RT-PCR targeting the TCR CDR3 was performed with the HTBI primer set. MiXCR, run by TCRdb on the multiplex PCR reads, gives a single entry per CDR3 protein. Altogether more than 500,000 distinct CDR3 sequences are present, less than 15% being singletons, with the ten largest covering approximately 15%. Sequences were obtained from blood. These receptors all come from a woman aged 40 to 50 with Graves' hyperthyroidism.

The J gene is TRBJ2-3, the V gene TRBV6-1, with 11 bases matching TRBD2. The CDR3 loop spans 17 amino acids. CDR1 is MNHNS, CDR2 SASEGT, per germline. The V segment lost 5 bases and the J segment 2 bases; nucleotides outside the gene matches: 9. The CDR3 here is CASSSRLAGRFTDTQYF. In nucleotides, the CDR3 is TGTGCCAGCAGTAGCCGACTAGCGGGAAGGTTCACAGATACGCAGTATTTT.

This clonotype was picked up a small number of times. This chain links TRBV28 with TRBJ1-5, with 8 bases fitting TRBD1. Germline V lookup: CDR1 MDHEN, CDR2 SYDVKM. Trimming took 4 bases from V and 0 from J; bases not matched to a gene: 8. There are 17 residues in the CDR3. The CDR3 bases are TGTGCCAGCAGTTCCCGACAGGGGATATTTAGCAATCAGCCCCAGCATTTT. Protein sequence: CASSSRQGIFSNQPQHF.

The table lists this clonotype with many counts. The rearrangement links TRBV6-2 or TRBV6-3 to TRBJ2-7; the match to TRBD2 covers 8 bases. Looked up from germline, CDR1 is MNHEY and CDR2 is SVGEGT. J gave up 6 bases and V 0 bases, and 7 bases lay outside the gene matches. This CDR3 is built from 15 residues. The CDR3 region has the DNA TGTGCCAGCAGTTACTCGATCAGCGGGAGCGTCGAGCAGTACTTC. It encodes CASSYSISGSVEQYF.

This clonotype came up many times. The rearrangement links TRBV12-3 or TRBV12-4 to TRBJ1-5; TRBD1 agrees at 7 bases. This CDR3 contains 14 residues. J was trimmed by 6 bases and V by 3 bases; bases with no gene match: 5. The CDR3 reads CASSFTGDTQPQHF. As DNA, the CDR3 is TGTGCCAGCAGTTTCACAGGGGACACTCAGCCCCAGCATTTT.

The rearrangement uses TRBV7-3 and TRBJ2-1; TRBD2 agrees at 8 bases. J lost 6 bases, V lost 5 bases, and 9 bases had no gene match. Germline V gene data show CDR1 as SGHTA and CDR2 as FQGTGA. CDR3 length: 15 amino acids. CDR3 residues: CASSEAGVDFNEQFF. CDR3 bases: TGTGCCAGCAGCGAAGCGGGAGTAGATTTCAATGAGCAGTTCTTC.

Only a few counts were recorded for this clonotype. This rearrangement joins TRBV4-1 to TRBJ2-5; 11 bases are a match to TRBD2. From germline, CDR1 is MGHRA and CDR2 YSYEKL. V lost 2 bases to trimming and J lost 2 bases; unmatched junction nucleotides: 4. The CDR3 is made up of 16 amino acids. The CDR3 is CASSQLRLAGQETQYF. The CDR3 bases are TGCGCCAGCAGCCAACTCCGACTAGCGGGACAAGAGACCCAGTACTTC.

The chain has TRBV15 and TRBJ2-2; TRBD1 might be the D (5 bases). V dropped 9 bases and J dropped 4 bases, with 9 bases sitting between them. This CDR3 has 12 residues. CDR1 is LNHNV and CDR2 is YYDKDF in the germline V gene (reference sequence). As DNA, the CDR3 is TGTGCCACGGGGCATATCACCGGGGAGCTGTTTTTT. Translating gives CATGHITGELFF.

At least ten counts were recorded for this clonotype. The chain carries TRBV29-1 and TRBJ2-3, with 11 bases that match TRBD2. This CDR3 is built from 14 residues. The germline V gene has CDR1 SQVTM and CDR2 ANQGSEA. Trimming cost V 3 bases and J 3 bases; bases outside gene matches: 2. The CDR3 loop reads CSVDTSGSTDTQYF. The CDR3 nucleotides are TGCAGCGTTGACACTAGCGGGAGTACAGATACGCAGTATTTT.

This clonotype appeared many times. The J gene is TRBJ2-7, the V gene TRBV2; possible D gene TRBD1, 6 bases. The CDR3 consists of 12 residues. The germline V gene encodes CDR1 SNHLY and CDR2 FYNNEI. V lost 7 bases and J lost 4, with 11 bases in between. CDR3 sequence: CASKPQGYEQYF. The CDR3 DNA is TGTGCCAGCAAACCACAGGGATACGAGCAGTACTTC.

In this sample, this clonotype turned up a few times. The chain couples TRBV7-8 to TRBJ1-6, with 7 bases matching TRBD1. Trimming cost V 3 bases and J 7 bases; bases outside gene matches: 3. The CDR3 length is 14 residues. CDR1 and CDR2 from the germline V gene are SGHVS and FQNEAQ. The CDR3 reads CASSLAQGNSPLHF. CDR3 sequence (DNA): TGTGCCAGCAGCTTGGCACAGGGGAATTCACCCCTCCACTTT.

This clonotype showed up many times. The CDR3 region has the DNA TGTGCCAGCAGCCAAGGGGGAGAACACGAGCAGTACTTC. Encoded protein: CASSQGGEHEQYF. The chain employs TRBV3-1 and TRBJ2-7; D is perhaps TRBD2 (5 bases). The CDR3 is 13 residues long. The germline V gene encodes CDR1 LGHDT and CDR2 YNNKEL (reference sequence). V lost 1 base and J 5 bases, leaving 9 bases between the germline ends.

Concerning this clonotype itself: Its ends do not fully match the called genes, so a read error is possible. V and J are TRBV28 and TRBJ2-2; D is possibly TRBD2 (5 bases). The CDR3 consists of 14 residues. CDR1 and CDR2 from the germline V gene are MDHEN and SYDVKM. Here the CDR3 reads CAGSLGKGAGELFF. CDR3 sequence (DNA): TGTGCCGGCAGTTTGGGGAAGGGAGCCGGGGAGCTGTTTTTT.

The V and J genes are TRBV5-6 and TRBJ2-3; 8 nucleotides match TRBD1. The CDR3 totals 13 residues. Trimming took 6 bases from V and 7 from J; bases not matched to a gene: 7. The germline gives CDR1 SGHDT, CDR2 YYEEEE. The CDR3 reads CASTRQGWNTQYF. CDR3 nucleotides: TGTGCCAGCACCAGACAGGGGTGGAATACGCAGTATTTT.

The chain links TRBV6-1 to TRBJ2-1; D may be TRBD2 (6 bases). The CDR3 extends over 12 amino acids. In germline, CDR1 is MNHNS, CDR2 SASEGT. The V gene lost 11 bases and the J gene lost 4 bases, with 12 bases spanning the gap. CDR3 DNA sequence: TGTGCCTTGGGACTCCATTACAATGAGCAGTTCTTC. This encodes CALGLHYNEQFF.

This clonotype has at least ten counts. The genes are TRBV12-3 or TRBV12-4 and TRBJ2-7, with a possible D match to TRBD1 (7 bases). V was cut by 7 bases and J by 2 bases, with 15 bases left in between. CDR3 length equals 14 residues. The CDR3 region is CASKKAGGTYEQYF. The CDR3 bases are TGTGCCAGCAAAAAGGCAGGGGGGACCTACGAGCAGTACTTC.

This clonotype occurred once. The chain uses TRBV4-1 and TRBJ1-1; D not resolved. In germline, CDR1 is MGHRA, CDR2 YSYEKL. This CDR3 has 14 residues. V lost 4 bases and J lost 4, with 13 bases in between. The CDR3 here is CASSPEGWGTEAFF. CDR3 sequence (DNA): TGCGCCAGCAGCCCCGAAGGGTGGGGCACTGAAGCTTTCTTT.

This clonotype occurred a few times. This chain connects TRBV20-1 to TRBJ2-3; either TRBD1 or TRBD2 may supply D (5 bases each). This CDR3 has 16 residues. Germline CDR1 is DFQATT and CDR2 is SNEGSKA (reference sequence). With 3 bases removed from V and 4 bases from J, the gap between germline ends came to 20 bases. The CDR3 reads CSASVGDGKGADTQYF. CDR3 coding DNA: TGCAGTGCTAGTGTGGGGGATGGGAAGGGCGCAGATACGCAGTATTTT.

The chain has TRBV9 and TRBJ2-1; TRBD1 matches 9 bases. The CDR3 spans 17 residues. V shed 3 bases, J shed 1 base, and the junction held 8 bases outside the gene matches. Germline V CDR1 and CDR2: SGDLS, YYNGEE. The CDR3: CASSAGPGQGSYNEQFF. CDR3 DNA sequence: TGTGCCAGCAGCGCGGGCCCGGGACAGGGTTCCTACAATGAGCAGTTCTTC.

This clonotype has just a few counts. The V gene is TRBV6-5, the J gene TRBJ2-7; the D gene is possibly TRBD1 (6 bases). With 0 bases removed from V and 2 bases from J, the gap between germline ends came to 11 bases. The CDR3 contains 15 residues. The V gene's germline CDR1 is MNHEY and CDR2 SVGAGI. The CDR3 DNA sequence: TGTGCCAGCAGTTACTCGGCAGGGGAGACCTACGAGCAGTACTTC. Translated: CASSYSAGETYEQYF.

This clonotype was seen repeatedly, ten times or more. The chain has TRBV28 and TRBJ2-3; a possible D gene is TRBD2 (5 bases). This CDR3 contains 17 residues. Looked up from germline, CDR1 is MDHEN and CDR2 is SYDVKM. V lost 3 bases, J lost 0 bases, and 16 bases lay in between. The CDR3: CASSFALAGGSTDTQYF. The CDR3, as DNA: TGTGCCAGCAGTTTCGCTCTAGCTGGAGGTAGCACAGATACGCAGTATTTT.

This clonotype came up many times. V usage is TRBV20-1 and J usage is TRBJ2-3, with 9 bases aligning to TRBD1. Germline CDR1 is DFQATT and CDR2 is SNEGSKA (reference sequence). J lost 0 bases, V lost 8 bases, and 3 bases had no gene match. The CDR3 has 13 residues. As DNA, the CDR3 is TGCAGTCCGGGACAGGGAAGCACAGATACGCAGTATTTT. Translating it yields CSPGQGSTDTQYF.